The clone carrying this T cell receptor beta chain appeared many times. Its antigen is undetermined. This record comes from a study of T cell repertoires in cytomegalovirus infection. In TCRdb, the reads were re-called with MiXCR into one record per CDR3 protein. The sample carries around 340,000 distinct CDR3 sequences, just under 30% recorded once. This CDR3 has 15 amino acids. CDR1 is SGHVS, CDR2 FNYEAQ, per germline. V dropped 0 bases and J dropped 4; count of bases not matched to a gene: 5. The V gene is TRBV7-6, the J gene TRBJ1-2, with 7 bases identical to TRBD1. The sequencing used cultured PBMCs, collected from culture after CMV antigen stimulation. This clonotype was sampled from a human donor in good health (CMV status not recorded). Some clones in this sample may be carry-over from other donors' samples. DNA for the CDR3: TGTGCCAGCAGCTTAGCGAAGGGGGCAATCTATGGCTACACCTTC. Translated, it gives CASSLAKGAIYGYTF. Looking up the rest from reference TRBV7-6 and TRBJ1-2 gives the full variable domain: GAGVSQSPRYKVTKRGQDVALRCDPISGHVSLYWYRQALGQGPEFLTYFNYEAQQDKSGLPNDRFSAERPEGSISTLTIQRTEQRDSAMYRCASSLAKGAIYGYTFGSGTRLTVV.